This TCR beta chain was recorded in a study of cytomegalovirus exposure and HLA in healthy donors. General study findings and limits: Earlier findings revealed that most TCR beta V segments proved productive either about 87% or about 30% of the time.

Regarding this clone: Its antigen is not identified.

The PCR used 60 Vbeta and 13 Jbeta primers. The table came from immunoSEQ multiplex PCR; TCRdb's copy has only in-frame clones and leaves some out. Of approximately 38,000 clones in the sample, about 66% are singletons; the top ten hold roughly 18%. The sample consisted of PBMCs. The origin of this receptor is a man aged 50 or older in good health and CMV-seropositive.

The CDR3 reads CSVDDRRNYGYTF. Written as DNA, the CDR3 is TGCAGCGTTGACGACAGGCGTAACTATGGCTACACCTTC. The chain couples TRBV29-1 to TRBJ1-2; D is perhaps TRBD1 (6 bases). V dropped 3 bases and J dropped 1 base, with 9 bases sitting between them. The CDR3 runs 13 residues. Germline lookup yields CDR1 SQVTM and CDR2 ANQGSEA. Combining the CDR3 with reference TRBV29-1 and TRBJ1-2 gives the whole variable domain SAVISQKPSRDICQRGTSLTIQCQVDSQVTMMFWYRQQPGQSLTLIATANQGSEATYESGFVIDKFPISRPNLTFSTLTVSNMSPEDSSIYLCSVDDRRNYGYTFGSGTRLTVV.